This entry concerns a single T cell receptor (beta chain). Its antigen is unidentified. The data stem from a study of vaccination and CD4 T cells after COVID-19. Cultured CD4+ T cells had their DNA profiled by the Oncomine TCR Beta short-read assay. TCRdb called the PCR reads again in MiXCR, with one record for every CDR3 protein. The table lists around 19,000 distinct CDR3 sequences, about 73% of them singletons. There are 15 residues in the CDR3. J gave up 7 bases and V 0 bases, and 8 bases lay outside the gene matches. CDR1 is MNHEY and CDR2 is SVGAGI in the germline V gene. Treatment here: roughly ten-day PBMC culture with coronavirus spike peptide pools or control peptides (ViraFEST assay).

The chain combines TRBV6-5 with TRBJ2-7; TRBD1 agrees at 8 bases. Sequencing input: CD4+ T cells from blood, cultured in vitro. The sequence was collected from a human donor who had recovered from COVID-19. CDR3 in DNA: TGTGCCAGCAGTTACTCCGGGACAGGAGTAGAAGAGCAGTACTTC. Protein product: CASSYSGTGVEEQYF.